The 14 T cell receptor beta chains in this list originate from one sample, sequenced in a study of CD8 T cells in Susac syndrome. RNA in amounts of roughly 0.5 to 1 ug was reverse transcribed with random hexamers. TCRdb independently ran MiXCR on the immunoSEQ multiplex PCR reads; one entry per CDR3 protein. The profile shows 130,000 to 150,000 distinct CDR3 sequences, roughly 94% of them singletons. Sequenced: CD4+ T cells from PBMCs. These receptors originate from a human donor in good health.

The rearrangement uses TRBV20-1 and TRBJ2-2; 13 bases agree with TRBD2. CDR3 length equals 17 residues. The V gene end was trimmed by 0 bases and the J gene end by 7 bases; junction bases not matched to a gene: 8. Germline CDR1 reads DFQATT; CDR2 reads SNEGSKA (reference sequence). CDR3 sequence: CSARDWTSGSTGGELFF. CDR3 DNA sequence: TGCAGTGCTAGAGATTGGACTAGCGGGAGTACCGGCGGGGAGCTGTTTTTT.

The table lists this clonotype with a count of one. The chain uses TRBV5-4 and TRBJ2-1; D might be TRBD2 (5 bases). Between the trimmed V and J ends, which lost 4 bases and 3 bases, there was a span of 14 bases. The germline V gene has CDR1 SGHNT and CDR2 YYREEE (reference sequence). The CDR3 totals 15 residues. The CDR3 DNA reads TGTGCCAGCAGCGTAACTAGAGGCAGCTACAATGAGCAGTTCTTC. This gives the protein CASSVTRGSYNEQFF.

The chain carries TRBV3-1 and TRBJ2-1; 13 bases agree with TRBD2. The CDR3 totals 16 residues. Germline-derived CDR1 and CDR2 are LGHDT and YNNKEL (reference sequence). V was pared by 4 bases and J by 5 bases, with 5 bases of the junction left unmatched. DNA for the CDR3: TGTGCCAGCAGCCTCCTCGGGACTAGCGGGGACAATGAGCAGTTCTTC. Translation gives CASSLLGTSGDNEQFF.

V is TRBV7-2 and J is TRBJ1-1; D unresolved. V was pared by 2 bases and J by 2 bases, with 9 bases between. This CDR3 has 14 amino acids. The germline gives CDR1 SGHTA, CDR2 FQGNSA. For the CDR3, the DNA is TGTGCCAGCAGCTTAAGAAACAGAAACACTGAAGCTTTCTTT. Translating it yields CASSLRNRNTEAFF.

V gene TRBV12-3 or TRBV12-4 combines with J gene TRBJ1-5; D gene uncertain. V was pared by 6 bases and J by 5 bases, with 8 bases between. The CDR3 runs 12 residues. CDR3 sequence: CASSSRYQPQHF. The CDR3 region has the DNA TGTGCCAGCAGCTCCCGATATCAGCCCCAGCATTTT.

V usage is TRBV6-6 and J usage is TRBJ2-5, with 9 bases that match TRBD2. The trim removed 1 base at V and 2 bases at J, leaving 5 bases unmatched. The CDR3 runs 16 residues. Looked up from germline, CDR1 is MNHNY and CDR2 is SVGAGI (reference sequence). For the CDR3, the DNA is TGTGCCAGCAGTTACTTCACTAGCGGGTATCAAGAGACCCAGTACTTC. This sequence encodes CASSYFTSGYQETQYF.

The rearrangement links TRBV5-1 to TRBJ2-7; D gene uncertain. This CDR3 is built from 14 residues. Trimming left V 2 bases short and J 7 bases short, with 16 bases between. The germline V gene encodes CDR1 SGHRS and CDR2 YFSETQ. CDR3 sequence: CASSLGQPIGEQYF. DNA of the CDR3: TGCGCCAGCAGCTTAGGGCAGCCGATCGGAGAGCAGTACTTC.

This chain joins TRBV7-2 and TRBJ2-4; D remains ambiguous. This CDR3 spans 18 amino acids. V was shortened by 4 bases and J by 1 base, with 20 bases between the two germline ends. Germline CDR1 reads SGHTA; CDR2 reads FQGNSA. The CDR3 here is CASSSRPSQARAKNIQYF. DNA of the CDR3: TGTGCCAGCAGCTCTCGCCCAAGCCAAGCGCGGGCCAAAAACATTCAGTACTTC.

The chain couples TRBV12-3 or TRBV12-4 to TRBJ1-5; TRBD1 is a possible D gene (6 bases). The ends were cut back, 3 bases at V and 1 base at J, with 10 bases in the middle. The CDR3 contains 15 residues. DNA of the CDR3: TGTGCCAGCAGTTTCGTGGGGGCAAGCAATCAGCCCCAGCATTTT. Its translation: CASSFVGASNQPQHF.

The rearrangement joins TRBV5-1 to TRBJ2-7; TRBD1 matches at 9 bases. With 0 bases clipped from V and 2 bases from J, the junction kept 12 bases outside the gene matches. This CDR3 is built from 18 residues. CDR1 is SGHRS and CDR2 is YFSETQ in the germline V gene. CDR3 coding DNA: TGCGCCAGCAGCTTGGCCCCGTCATTAGACAGGGGGACCTACGAGCAGTACTTC. This sequence encodes CASSLAPSLDRGTYEQYF.

This chain connects TRBV3-1 to TRBJ2-3; 12 nucleotides match TRBD2. Germline V gene lookup returns CDR1 LGHDT and CDR2 YNNKEL (reference sequence). The CDR3 is made up of 19 amino acids. Unmatched junction bases numbered 17, after V lost 0 bases and J lost 10 bases. The CDR3 region is CASSQDISITFLAGGAQYF. The CDR3 coding sequence is TGTGCCAGCAGCCAAGATATATCCATCACCTTTCTAGCGGGAGGGGCGCAGTATTTT.

V is TRBV6-1 and J is TRBJ2-7; D is perhaps TRBD1 or TRBD2 (5 bases each). The CDR3 spans 13 residues. Trimming left V 3 bases short and J 3 bases short, with 9 bases between. Germline V gene lookup returns CDR1 MNHNS and CDR2 SASEGT. CDR3 amino acids: CASSDRGRYEQYF. DNA of the CDR3: TGTGCCAGCAGTGATAGGGGACGCTACGAGCAGTACTTC.

The chain employs TRBV5-1 and TRBJ1-2; D call uncertain. The V and J ends lost 4 bases and 4 bases respectively, with 11 bases between them. This CDR3 region has 13 residues. CDR1 is SGHRS and CDR2 is YFSETQ in the germline V gene. DNA of the CDR3: TGCGCCAGCAGCCACGACGAGTCCTATGGCTACACCTTC. Amino acids: CASSHDESYGYTF.

This chain connects TRBV29-1 to TRBJ1-2; 7 bases match TRBD1. Per the germline V gene, CDR1 is SQVTM and CDR2 is ANQGSEA. Unmatched junction bases numbered 7, after V lost 2 bases and J lost 4 bases. The CDR3 runs to 14 residues. As DNA, the CDR3 is TGCAGCGTTGAAAAAGGGGGCGCTTCCTATGGCTACACCTTC. As protein: CSVEKGGASYGYTF.